These 2 T cell receptor beta chains were sequenced from one sample in a study of blood T cells in healthy people across ages. A second PCR, run for about 7 to 11 cycles, used a sample-barcoded 5' primer plus a J-beta primer mix. One entry per CDR3 protein, called by TCRdb with MiXCR from the 5' RACE reads. The repertoire holds about 1,500,000 distinct CDR3 sequences, roughly 30% seen once, with roughly 8% in the top ten. Sequencing used blood. These receptors were obtained from a woman aged 30 to 39 in good health.

This clonotype was seen repeatedly, ten times or more. This chain links TRBV10-3 with TRBJ2-1; D gene uncertain. CDR1 is ENHRY and CDR2 is SYGVKD in the germline V gene. Trimming cost V 4 bases and J 1 base, with 5 bases left between them. CDR3 length: 13 amino acids. The CDR3 DNA sequence: TGTGCCATCAGTGGAGCGTCCTACAATGAGCAGTTCTTC. This codes for CAISGASYNEQFF.

This clonotype was detected a few times. The chain has TRBV5-6 and TRBJ1-5; D may be TRBD1 (6 bases). V was shortened by 3 bases and J by 6 bases, with 19 bases between the two germline ends. The CDR3 consists of 16 residues. Germline lookup yields CDR1 SGHDT and CDR2 YYEEEE. This CDR3 is CASSSTGALQGQPQHF. The DNA for the CDR3 is TGTGCCAGCAGCTCCACGGGGGCCCTTCAAGGTCAGCCCCAGCATTTT.